This T cell receptor (beta chain) was obtained from a study of regulatory T cells in long-lasting Graves disease. This clonotype occurred many times. Its antigen is not known. Study-wide findings and caveats: Patients whose Graves' disease persisted exhibited lower TCR diversity than those newly diagnosed. The sample size was small, and this may have reduced accuracy. Newly diagnosed disease favored TRBV20-1 and TRBJ2-1 over persistent disease.

The TCR beta library used iRepertoire HTBI primers with Arm-PCR amplification of CDR3. MiXCR, run by TCRdb on the multiplex PCR reads, gives a single entry per CDR3 protein. The sample lists roughly 430,000 distinct CDR3 sequences, around 15% occurring once. Time point reported: newly diagnosed GD, antithyroid drugs for less than 3 months. PBMC-extracted RNA yielded the TCR library. CDR3 length: 15 residues. Between the trimmed V and J ends, which lost 7 bases and 5 bases, there was a span of 17 bases. The V gene's germline CDR1 is MDHEN and CDR2 SYDVKM. These same records also appear under a second study, on T cells in Graves' hyperthyroidism and ophthalmopathy. This second report adds: The model predicted ophthalmopathy a median around 6 months before onset.

This sequence joins TRBV28 and TRBJ1-4; possibly TRBD1 for D (6 bases). Sequences were derived from peripheral blood mononuclear cells (PBMCs), sampled at new diagnosis, from a patient treated with antithyroid drugs. This TCR came from a woman in her 30s with Graves disease. CDR3 in amino acids: CASNLPTGANEKLFF. In nucleotides, the CDR3 is TGTGCCAGCAACCTACCCACGGGGGCAAATGAAAAACTGTTTTTT.